These 16 T cell receptor beta chains were sequenced from one sample in a study of T cells in Graves' hyperthyroidism and ophthalmopathy. RNA transcripts yielded amplified TCR beta CDR3 regions. Using the HTBI primer set, a first-round RT-PCR was run on the TCR CDR3. A single record per CDR3 protein comes from TCRdb applying MiXCR to the multiplex PCR reads. This table holds about 52,000 distinct CDR3 sequences, approximately 48% found once. Sequenced material: blood. The receptors originated from a woman in her 50s with Graves' ophthalmopathy.

The chain is built from TRBV27 and TRBJ1-6; D gene uncertain. V was clipped by 6 bases and J by 4 bases, with 13 bases between them. Germline V gene lookup returns CDR1 MNHEY and CDR2 SMNVEV (reference sequence). The CDR3 is made up of 15 amino acids. CDR3 nucleotides: TGTGCCAGCAGGGCACTTCGGAGATATAATTCACCCCTCCACTTT. Translating gives CASRALRRYNSPLHF.

This chain links TRBV6-6 with TRBJ1-6; no reliable D call. Trimming shortened V by 7 bases and J by 11 bases, and 12 bases separated the two germline ends. The germline V gene encodes CDR1 MNHNY and CDR2 SVGAGI (reference sequence). The CDR3 spans 12 residues. The CDR3, as DNA: TGTGCCAGCATGGGTGGGGATACACCCCTCCACTTT. Amino acids: CASMGGDTPLHF.

Concerning this clonotype itself: Mismatch with germline at one junction end may stem from a read error. The rearrangement links TRBV7-9 to TRBJ2-3; D remains ambiguous. Germline V gene data show CDR1 as SEHNR and CDR2 as FQNEAQ (reference sequence). The CDR3 is made up of 15 amino acids. The CDR3 nucleotides read TGTGCCGGCAGCTTAGGTGGCAGAAGCACAGATACGCAGTATTTT. Translation gives CAGSLGGRSTDTQYF.

The genes are TRBV29-1 and TRBJ2-7; TRBD1 matches 10 bases. J gave up 4 bases and V 7 bases, and 7 bases lay outside the gene matches. The CDR3 runs 13 residues. CDR1 and CDR2 (germline): SQVTM, ANQGSEA. Here the CDR3 DNA reads TGCAGCGCGTCCCGGGACAGGGGATACGAGCAGTACTTC. Its translation is CSASRDRGYEQYF.

The sample holds one count of this clonotype. J is TRBJ1-6 and V is TRBV20-1; D is possibly TRBD1 (5 bases). Trimming shortened V by 6 bases and J by 3 bases, and 9 bases separated the two germline ends. CDR1 and CDR2 (germline): DFQATT, SNEGSKA (reference sequence). The CDR3 covers 13 residues. CDR3 DNA sequence: TGCAGTGCGCTGGGACTCTATAATTCACCCCTCCACTTT. Translation: CSALGLYNSPLHF.

Many counts were recorded for this clonotype. The chain carries TRBV5-5 and TRBJ2-7, with D maybe TRBD2 (5 bases). The germline gives CDR1 SGHKS, CDR2 YYEKEE (reference sequence). V lost 3 bases to trimming and J lost 2 bases, with 18 bases between them. This CDR3 is built from 16 residues. CDR3 region: CASSWSGFGNAYEQYF. As DNA, the CDR3 is TGTGCCAGCAGCTGGTCGGGGTTTGGGAACGCCTACGAGCAGTACTTC.

This clonotype was seen repeatedly, ten times or more. This chain joins TRBV7-8 and TRBJ2-1; no definite D call. Trimming took off 0 bases at V and 10 bases at J, with 13 bases between the two ends. The CDR3 is 14 residues long. Germline CDR1 is SGHVS and CDR2 is FQNEAQ. For the CDR3, the DNA is TGTGCCAGCAGCTTAGCATCTCAACGTGGCGAGCAGTTCTTC. Amino acids: CASSLASQRGEQFF.

This clonotype was detected a few times. The chain links TRBV18 to TRBJ1-5; D gene ambiguous. The V end lost 2 bases, the J end lost 6 bases, and 8 bases lay between the germline ends. CDR3 length equals 13 residues. Germline V gene sequence: CDR1 KGHSH, CDR2 LQKENI. The CDR3 DNA is TGTGCCAGCTCACCAACCAGAGGTCAGCCCCAGCATTTT. Translated: CASSPTRGQPQHF.

On this clonotype: This may come from a read error, since a much larger clone is one base off. The V gene is TRBV6-5, the J gene TRBJ2-1, with D hard to call. V was trimmed by 11 bases and J by 7 bases, leaving 15 bases between them. Germline V CDR1 and CDR2: MNHEY, SVGAGI. There are 12 residues in the CDR3. CDR3 region: CARRRLQNEQFF. CDR3 sequence (DNA): TGTGCCCGCCGAAGACTTCAAAATGAGCAGTTCTTC.

In this sample, this clonotype turned up many times. The genes are TRBV2 and TRBJ2-7; 8 bases are a match to TRBD1. CDR3 length: 13 amino acids. Germline CDR1 SNHLY, CDR2 FYNNEI. Unmatched junction bases numbered 4, after V lost 6 bases and J lost 3 bases. The CDR3 region is CASSPGQDYEQYF. The CDR3, as DNA: TGTGCCAGCAGCCCGGGACAGGACTACGAGCAGTACTTC.

This clonotype turned up a few times. The chain joins TRBV28 to TRBJ1-2; unclear D gene. V lost 10 bases and J 6 bases, leaving 15 bases between the germline ends. The CDR3 runs to 12 residues. Germline CDR1 MDHEN, CDR2 SYDVKM. The CDR3 loop is CATLPRRDGYTF. The DNA for the CDR3 is TGTGCCACTCTCCCAAGGAGGGATGGCTACACCTTC.

This rearrangement joins TRBV7-9 to TRBJ2-3; D ambiguous. This CDR3 has 15 amino acids. V lost 0 bases and J lost 2, with 9 bases in between. The germline CDR1 and CDR2 sequences are SEHNR and FQNEAQ (reference sequence). CDR3: CASSLAAVNTDTQYF. In DNA form, the CDR3 reads TGTGCCAGCAGCTTAGCGGCAGTGAACACAGATACGCAGTATTTT.

This clonotype appeared many times. This chain joins TRBV4-3 and TRBJ2-1, with TRBD2 as a possible D gene (5 bases). With 1 base removed from V and 1 base from J, the gap between germline ends came to 11 bases. The germline gives CDR1 LGHNA, CDR2 YSLEER. This CDR3 has 16 residues. CDR3 region: CASSQGWETSYNEQFF. The DNA for the CDR3 is TGCGCCAGCAGCCAAGGGTGGGAGACGTCCTACAATGAGCAGTTCTTC.

This clonotype showed up many times. This chain connects TRBV6-5 to TRBJ2-3; D could derive from TRBD1 or TRBD2 (6 bases each). This CDR3 spans 14 amino acids. V lost 8 bases and J 5 bases, leaving 17 bases between the germline ends. Germline assignment: CDR1 MNHEY and CDR2 SVGAGI. The CDR3 protein is CASRFGGPEDTQYF. CDR3 DNA sequence: TGTGCCAGCCGTTTTGGGGGGCCGGAAGATACGCAGTATTTT.

V and J are TRBV20-1 and TRBJ2-5, with 9 bases matching TRBD2. CDR3 length: 17 residues. V gave up 5 bases and J gave up 1 base; unmatched junction bases: 14. Per the germline V gene, CDR1 is DFQATT and CDR2 is SNEGSKA (reference sequence). Here the CDR3 reads CSAGEAGGWAGQETQYF. The CDR3 region has the DNA TGCAGTGCTGGGGAGGCGGGAGGGTGGGCCGGCCAAGAGACCCAGTACTTC.

The CDR3 nucleotides read TGTGCCAGCAGCGGGAGGTATTACGAGCAGTACTTC. This translates into CASSGRYYEQYF. V is TRBV5-4 and J is TRBJ2-7, with a tentative D call TRBD2 (6 bases). CDR3 length: 12 amino acids. Germline V gene data show CDR1 as SGHNT and CDR2 as YYREEE (reference sequence). V lost 4 bases, J lost 4 bases, and 9 bases lay in between.